Below, 19 T cell receptor beta chains from the same sample are listed, as sequenced in a study of T cell repertoires in cytomegalovirus infection. TCRdb fed the reads into MiXCR, producing one record per CDR3 protein. The repertoire holds some 700,000 distinct CDR3 sequences, 35% to 45% seen once, with about 2.8% in the top ten. The sample taken for sequencing was PBMCs. The receptors stem from a human donor in good health (CMV status not recorded). Some clones in this sample may be carry-over from other donors' samples.

This clonotype was counted a few times. The chain couples TRBV5-6 to TRBJ2-4, with D uncertain. Looked up from germline, CDR1 is SGHDT and CDR2 is YYEEEE. This CDR3 is 14 amino acids long. V was pared by 6 bases and J by 0 bases, with 10 bases between. CDR3 nucleotides: TGTGCCAGCAACCCCCGGACAGCCAAAAACATTCAGTACTTC. It is translated as CASNPRTAKNIQYF.

The chain recombines TRBV7-9 with TRBJ2-3, with 9 nucleotides matching TRBD1. The germline V gene encodes CDR1 SEHNR and CDR2 FQNEAQ (reference sequence). The length of the CDR3 is 14 residues. The V and J ends lost 3 bases and 5 bases, in that order; junction bases with no gene match: 3. The CDR3 nucleotides are TGTGCCAGCAGCTTCGGACAGGGGATAGATACGCAGTATTTT. Protein: CASSFGQGIDTQYF.

The rearrangement joins TRBV11-2 to TRBJ1-2; maybe TRBD1 (5 bases). The CDR3 has 16 residues. V was pared by 4 bases and J by 2 bases, with 17 bases between. Germline CDR1 reads SGHAT; CDR2 reads FQNNGV. DNA for the CDR3: TGTGCCAGCAGCTCCCCCCGAGGGGCCTCCAACTATGGCTACACCTTC. It translates to CASSSPRGASNYGYTF.

Remarks on this clonotype: One junction end does not reproduce the germline sequence, and a read error may be involved. The genes are TRBV7-2 and TRBJ1-5, with D hard to call. This CDR3 comprises 13 residues. CDR1 SGHTA and CDR2 FQGNSA come from the germline V gene. The CDR3 spells CASSLVAIQPKHF. The DNA of the CDR3 is TGTGCCAGCAGCTTAGTAGCGATACAGCCCAAGCATTTT.

This clonotype turned up a few times. The rearrangement joins TRBV11-3 to TRBJ2-3; TRBD2 agrees at 12 bases. This CDR3 has 18 residues. Germline V CDR1 and CDR2: SGHNT, YENEEA. After removal of 0 bases from V and 4 bases from J, the junction contained 8 bases not matched to a gene. This chain's CDR3 is CASSLDPRLAGVADTQYF. The CDR3 DNA reads as TGTGCCAGCAGCTTAGATCCCCGACTAGCGGGGGTGGCAGATACGCAGTATTTT.

In its sample, this clonotype was seen a few times. The chain carries TRBV7-6 and TRBJ2-5; 9 nucleotides agree with TRBD1. V was clipped by 3 bases and J by 4 bases; unmatched bases: 6. This CDR3 comprises 15 residues. Germline CDR1 and CDR2: SGHVS and FNYEAQ. The CDR3 here is CASSLGLDRGETQYF. CDR3 DNA sequence: TGTGCCAGCAGCTTGGGTTTGGACAGGGGAGAGACCCAGTACTTC.

This clonotype has a handful of counts. The chain joins TRBV4-1 to TRBJ2-7, with 8 bases identical to TRBD1. V gave up 4 bases and J gave up 2 bases; unmatched junction bases: 10. The CDR3 spans 16 residues. In germline, CDR1 is MGHRA, CDR2 YSYEKL. The CDR3, as DNA: TGCGCCAGCAGCCCTCTGAGGACAGGGAACACCTACGAGCAGTACTTC. Its translation: CASSPLRTGNTYEQYF.

This clonotype was seen a handful of times. The chain is built from TRBV11-2 and TRBJ2-7, with D perhaps TRBD1 (6 bases). This CDR3 spans 15 amino acids. Trimming took 3 bases from V and 3 from J, leaving 15 bases between them. The germline CDR1 and CDR2 sequences are SGHAT and FQNNGV. The CDR3 sequence: CASSFSSTGLYEQYF. The CDR3 region has the DNA TGTGCCAGCAGCTTCTCCTCGACAGGACTCTACGAGCAGTACTTC.

The chain is built from TRBV6-6 and TRBJ2-7, with unresolved D. This CDR3 has 11 amino acids. Germline CDR1 is MNHNY and CDR2 is SVGAGI (reference sequence). Trimming removed 7 bases at V and 1 base at J, with 5 bases between. Here the CDR3 DNA reads TGTGCCAGCACCTGGTCCTACGAGCAGTACTTC. Protein sequence: CASTWSYEQYF.

The chain links TRBV28 to TRBJ2-7; TRBD1 or TRBD2 may be the D gene (5 bases each). The CDR3 has 14 amino acids. Trimming took 8 bases from V and 4 from J, leaving 18 bases between them. CDR1 and CDR2 (germline): MDHEN, SYDVKM. The CDR3 region is CASLPGPEVYEQYF. CDR3 bases: TGTGCCAGCTTGCCGGGACCCGAAGTGTACGAGCAGTACTTC.

This clonotype was found a few times. The chain is built from TRBV7-2 and TRBJ2-2, with D unclear. Trimming stripped 0 bases from V and 1 base from J, with 9 bases between. The germline V gene encodes CDR1 SGHTA and CDR2 FQGNSA. The CDR3 has 16 amino acids. The CDR3 here is CASSLALQWNTGELFF. The CDR3, as DNA: TGTGCCAGCAGCTTAGCGCTCCAGTGGAACACCGGGGAGCTGTTTTTT.

This clonotype has only a few counts. V gene TRBV4-2 combines with J gene TRBJ1-1; perhaps TRBD1 as D (6 bases). Trimming pared 4 bases from V and 9 bases from J, leaving 27 bases between. The CDR3 length is 17 residues. Germline V lookup: CDR1 LGHNA, CDR2 YNFKEQ. The CDR3 is CASSRETGGREERQAFF. CDR3 sequence (DNA): TGTGCCAGCAGCCGCGAAACGGGGGGCAGGGAAGAGCGACAAGCTTTCTTT.

A remark on this clonotype: The CDR3 does not close with the conserved phenylalanine or tryptophan, likely indicating a read error. Here the CDR3 DNA reads TGTGCAAGTAGTATGGGTGTCTCTTACAATGAGCAGTTCTTA. Its translation: CASSMGVSYNEQFL. The J gene is TRBJ2-1, the V gene TRBV19; no firm D call. The CDR3 length is 14 residues. CDR1 is LNHDA, CDR2 SQIVND, per germline (reference sequence).

Note on this clonotype: This likely comes from a read error, as the CDR3 has no conserved phenylalanine or tryptophan at its end. It is unclear where the CDR3 begins or ends on the DNA, so no DNA is shown, and the CDR3 is as TCRdb lists it. The chain couples TRBV27 to TRBJ2-7; the D call TRBD1 from the table was never checked on the DNA. Both ends counted, the CDR3 spans 10 residues. In germline, CDR1 is MNHEY, CDR2 SMNVEV (reference sequence). CDR3 sequence reads: CASRLGQDCL.

V gene TRBV6-4 combines with J gene TRBJ2-1; tentatively, D is TRBD1 or TRBD2 (5 bases each). The CDR3 sequence is 16 residues long. V was pared by 4 bases and J by 9 bases, with 22 bases between. Per the germline V gene, CDR1 is MRHNA and CDR2 is SNTAGT. CDR3 residues: CASSVTPSGRGGEQFF. The CDR3 DNA is TGTGCCAGCAGTGTAACACCTAGTGGCCGGGGCGGTGAGCAGTTCTTC.

J is TRBJ2-6 and V is TRBV10-3, with D tentatively TRBD1 (6 bases). Germline-derived CDR1 and CDR2 are ENHRY and SYGVKD. The length of the CDR3 is 17 residues. V dropped 6 bases and J dropped 1 base, with 16 bases sitting between them. CDR3 sequence (DNA): TGTGCCATCAGAGAGGCGACAGGTTCTTCTGGGGCCAACGTCCTGACTTTC. Translating gives CAIREATGSSGANVLTF.

CDR3 bases: TGCGCCAGCAGCCCCCAACAGGAACTTCCGAACACTGAAGCTTTCTTT. It specifies CASSPQQELPNTEAFF. This rearrangement joins TRBV4-1 to TRBJ1-1; a possible D gene is TRBD1 (5 bases). V was clipped by 4 bases and J by 1 base, with 16 bases between them. The CDR3 contains 16 residues. Per germline, CDR1 MGHRA and CDR2 YSYEKL.

The chain uses TRBV19 and TRBJ1-1; D is undetermined. CDR3 length: 12 amino acids. In germline, CDR1 is LNHDA, CDR2 SQIVND (reference sequence). The ends were cut back, 3 bases at V and 10 bases at J, with 12 bases in the middle. The CDR3 bases are TGTGCCAGTAGTATCTCAGGAGGGAGAGCTTTCTTT. As protein: CASSISGGRAFF.

As DNA, the CDR3 is TGTGCCACCAGTGCAGTGCGGGGCAGCGGGGAGCTGTTTTTT. This translates into CATSAVRGSGELFF. The rearrangement uses TRBV24-1 and TRBJ2-2; D may be TRBD2 (6 bases). Trimming left V 5 bases short and J 7 bases short, with 13 bases between. The CDR3 runs 14 residues. Per the germline V gene, CDR1 is KGHDR and CDR2 is SFDVKD.